These 6 T cell receptor beta chains were all obtained from the same sample, sequenced in a study of post-analysis software for immune sequencing data (dated by TCRdb to about 2015). The paper as a whole reports these results and caveats: Significantly higher frequencies in patients than in controls were found for a handful of TRBV segments, including TRBV5-6, TRBV5-1 and TRBV20-1.

Which antigens these TCRs recognize remains unknown. Library method: PCR. Reads for this sample came from an Illumina HiSeq 2500. To reduce PCR and sequencing biases, unique molecular identifiers were built into the TCR beta cDNA libraries. TCRdb passed the public sequencing reads through fastp at Q25 and MiXCR, retaining productive beta sequences. For every CDR3 protein sequence, its rows merge into one entry that carries the most common genes and DNA. A total of fewer than 850,000 distinct CDR3 sequences appear in this sample, roughly 30% of them only once. Of the sample, around 0.6% is held by the ten largest clones. Material for sequencing was blood. Receptors originate from a girl under 18 with multiple sclerosis.

The CDR3 DNA follows: TGTGCCAGCAGTTTACGACAGGGTAATAATGACGAGCAGTACTTC. It encodes CASSLRQGNNDEQYF. The rearrangement links TRBV6-1 to TRBJ2-7, with TRBD1 matching over 7 bases. With V trimmed by 5 bases and J by 5 bases, 12 bases remained unmatched. Germline V gives CDR1 MNHNS, CDR2 SASEGT. This CDR3 spans 15 amino acids.

This clonotype has a handful of counts. J is TRBJ1-2 and V is TRBV28; a weak D match, TRBD1 (5 bases). Per the germline V gene, CDR1 is MDHEN and CDR2 is SYDVKM. Trimming took off 6 bases at V and 3 bases at J, with 17 bases between the two ends. The CDR3 consists of 15 residues. CDR3: CASRPIGSRDYGYTF. As DNA, the CDR3 is TGTGCCAGCAGGCCCATCGGGTCCAGGGACTATGGCTACACCTTC.

The chain carries TRBV20-1 and TRBJ2-6; D is unclear. The germline V gene encodes CDR1 DFQATT and CDR2 SNEGSKA (reference sequence). The CDR3 extends over 14 amino acids. Trimming took 3 bases from V and 0 from J, leaving 6 bases between them. CDR3 DNA: TGCAGTGCTAGGGGCTACTCTGGGGCCAACGTCCTGACTTTC. Protein: CSARGYSGANVLTF.

The chain employs TRBV6-5 and TRBJ2-3; 8 bases align to TRBD1. CDR1 and CDR2 from the germline V gene are MNHEY and SVGAGI. The CDR3 totals 15 residues. The trim removed 5 bases at V and 4 bases at J, leaving 8 bases unmatched. Here the CDR3 reads CASSDRGPNADTQYF. DNA of the CDR3: TGTGCCAGCAGTGACAGGGGCCCGAACGCAGATACGCAGTATTTT.

The CDR3 region is CASSQDRQVTYEQYF. The DNA of the CDR3 is TGCGCCAGCAGCCAAGATCGGCAGGTTACCTACGAGCAGTACTTC. The chain employs TRBV4-3 and TRBJ2-7; D ambiguous. This CDR3 is built from 15 residues. The V end was cut by 0 bases, the J end by 2 bases, with 11 bases between. Germline V CDR1 and CDR2: LGHNA, YSLEER.

In DNA form, the CDR3 reads TGTGCCAGCAGCTGGGACAGCGGAAGATACAATGAGCAGTTCTTC. Translating it yields CASSWDSGRYNEQFF. The V and J genes are TRBV7-9 and TRBJ2-1; TRBD1 matches 7 bases. The CDR3 spans 15 residues. V shed 4 bases and J 4 bases; nucleotides not matched to a gene: 7. Looked up from germline, CDR1 is SEHNR and CDR2 is FQNEAQ (reference sequence).